Shown below are 5 T cell receptor beta chains from a single sample sequenced in a study of blood T cell repertoires in COVID-19. Using immunoSEQ multiplex PCR, the repertoire was profiled, and TCRdb retains in-frame clones only, with some absent. Among about 170,000 clones, about 91% were seen once, and the ten largest hold 0.7% to 0.9%. Material for sequencing was PBMCs or T cells enriched from blood (not recorded which). The receptors here all came from a woman aged 18 to 35 who had recovered from COVID-19.

The rearrangement uses TRBV28 and TRBJ2-5, with TRBD2 matching 10 bases. The CDR3 length is 20 residues. Germline loops: CDR1 MDHEN, CDR2 SYDVKM. The V and J ends lost 3 bases and 0 bases, in that order; junction bases with no gene match: 16. CDR3: CASSFSGTSVTLLYQETQYF. As DNA, the CDR3 is TGTGCCAGCAGTTTCTCCGGGACTAGCGTAACCCTACTGTACCAAGAGACCCAGTACTTC.

J is TRBJ2-3 and V is TRBV11-3, with D perhaps matching TRBD1 (5 bases). This CDR3 comprises 13 residues. V lost 5 bases to trimming and J lost 0 bases, with 6 bases between them. CDR1 is SGHNT and CDR2 is YENEEA in the germline V gene. CDR3 nucleotides: TGTGCCAGCAGCAGACAGAGCACAGATACGCAGTATTTT. Residues: CASSRQSTDTQYF.

The rearrangement uses TRBV5-4 and TRBJ1-4, with D perhaps TRBD1 (6 bases). Trimming removed 4 bases at V and 0 bases at J, with 16 bases between. Germline assignment: CDR1 SGHNT and CDR2 YYREEE (reference sequence). This CDR3 has 17 amino acids. The CDR3 sequence: CASSPDRKVATNEKLFF. The CDR3 coding sequence is TGTGCCAGCAGCCCCGACAGGAAAGTAGCAACTAATGAAAAACTGTTTTTT.

The rearrangement joins TRBV29-1 to TRBJ2-1; 7 bases fit TRBD2. The J segment lost 3 bases and the V segment lost 5 bases, leaving 7 bases of the junction unmatched. CDR1 is SQVTM, CDR2 ANQGSEA, per germline. The CDR3 contains 14 residues. CDR3 coding DNA: TGCAGCGTTCCCCAAGGGAGGGACTACAATGAGCAGTTCTTC. It encodes CSVPQGRDYNEQFF.

This chain uses TRBV18 with TRBJ1-1, with unresolved D. CDR1 is KGHSH, CDR2 LQKENI, per germline. This CDR3 spans 13 amino acids. Trimming shortened V by 4 bases and J by 1 base, and 7 bases separated the two germline ends. This CDR3 reads CASSQTRNTEAFF. In nucleotides, the CDR3 is TGTGCCAGCTCACAGACACGGAACACTGAAGCTTTCTTT. Full variable domain (rest looked up from reference TRBV18 and TRBJ1-1): NAGVMQNPRHLVRRRGQEARLRCSPMKGHSHVYWYRQLPEEGLKFMVYLQKENIIDESGMPKERFSAEFPKEGPSILRIQQVVRGDSAAYFCASSQTRNTEAFFGQGTRLTVV.